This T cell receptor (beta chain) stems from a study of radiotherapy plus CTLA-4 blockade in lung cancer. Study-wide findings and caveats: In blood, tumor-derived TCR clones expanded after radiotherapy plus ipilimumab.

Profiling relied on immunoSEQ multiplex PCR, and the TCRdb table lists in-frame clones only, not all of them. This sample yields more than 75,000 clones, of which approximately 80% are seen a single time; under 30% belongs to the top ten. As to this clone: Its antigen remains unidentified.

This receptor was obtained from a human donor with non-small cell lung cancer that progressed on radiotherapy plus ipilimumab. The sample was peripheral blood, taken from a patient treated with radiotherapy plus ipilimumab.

CDR3 residues: CASSLDYSYEQYF. In nucleotides, the CDR3 is TGTGCCAGCAGCTTGGACTACTCCTACGAGCAGTACTTC. The rearrangement uses TRBV11-2 and TRBJ2-7, with D tentatively TRBD2 (6 bases). Germline CDR1 and CDR2: SGHAT and FQNNGV. Trimming stripped 3 bases from V and 0 bases from J, with 6 bases between. The CDR3 runs to 13 residues.